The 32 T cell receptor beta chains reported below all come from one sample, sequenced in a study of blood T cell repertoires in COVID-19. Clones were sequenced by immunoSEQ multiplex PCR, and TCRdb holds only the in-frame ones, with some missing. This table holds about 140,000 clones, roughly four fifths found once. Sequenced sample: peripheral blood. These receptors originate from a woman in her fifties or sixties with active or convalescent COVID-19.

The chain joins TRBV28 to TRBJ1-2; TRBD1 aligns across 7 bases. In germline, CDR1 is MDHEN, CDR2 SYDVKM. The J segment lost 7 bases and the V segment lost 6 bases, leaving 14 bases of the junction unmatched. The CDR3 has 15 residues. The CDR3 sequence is CASSPIGGGLGGYTF. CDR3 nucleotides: TGTGCCAGCAGCCCTATAGGAGGGGGCTTGGGTGGCTACACCTTC.

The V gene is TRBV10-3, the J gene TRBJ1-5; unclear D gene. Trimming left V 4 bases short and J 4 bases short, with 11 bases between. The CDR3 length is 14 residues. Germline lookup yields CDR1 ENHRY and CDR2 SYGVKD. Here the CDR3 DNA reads TGTGCCATCAGTGGGAGCACTAGTAATCAGCCCCAGCATTTT. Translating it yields CAISGSTSNQPQHF.

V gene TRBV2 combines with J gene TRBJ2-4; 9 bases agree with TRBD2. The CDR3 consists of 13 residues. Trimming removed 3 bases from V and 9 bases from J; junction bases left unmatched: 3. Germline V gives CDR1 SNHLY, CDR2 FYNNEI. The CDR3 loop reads CASSETSGTIQYF. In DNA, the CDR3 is TGTGCCAGCAGTGAGACTAGCGGCACCATTCAGTACTTC.

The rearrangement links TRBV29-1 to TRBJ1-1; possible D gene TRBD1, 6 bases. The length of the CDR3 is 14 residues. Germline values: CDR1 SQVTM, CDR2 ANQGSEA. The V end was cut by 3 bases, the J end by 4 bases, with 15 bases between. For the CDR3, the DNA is TGCAGCGTTGATTTACAGGGCGGCGGCACTGAAGCTTTCTTT. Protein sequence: CSVDLQGGGTEAFF.

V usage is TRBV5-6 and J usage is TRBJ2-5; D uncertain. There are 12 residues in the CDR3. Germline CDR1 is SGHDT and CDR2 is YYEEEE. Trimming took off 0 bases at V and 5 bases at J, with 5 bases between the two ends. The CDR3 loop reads CASSLGMETQYF. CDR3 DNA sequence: TGTGCCAGCAGCTTGGGTATGGAGACCCAGTACTTC. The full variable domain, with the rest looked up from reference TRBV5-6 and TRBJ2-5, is DAGVTQSPTHLIKTRGQQVTLRCSPKSGHDTVSWYQQALGQGPQFIFQYYEEEERQRGNFPDRFSGHQFPNYSSELNVNALLLGDSALYLCASSLGMETQYFGPGTRLLVL.

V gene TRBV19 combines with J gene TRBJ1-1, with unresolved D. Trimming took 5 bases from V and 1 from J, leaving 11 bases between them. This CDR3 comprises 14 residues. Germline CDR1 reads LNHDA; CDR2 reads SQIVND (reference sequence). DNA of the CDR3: TGTGCCAGTAGTCCTAGGGCGGGGAACACTGAAGCTTTCTTT. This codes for CASSPRAGNTEAFF.

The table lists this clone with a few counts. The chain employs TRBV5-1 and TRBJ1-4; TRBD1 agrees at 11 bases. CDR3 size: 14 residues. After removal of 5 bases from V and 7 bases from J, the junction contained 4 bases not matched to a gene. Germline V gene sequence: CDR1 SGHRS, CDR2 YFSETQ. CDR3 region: CASRRTGGREKLFF. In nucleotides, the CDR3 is TGCGCCAGCAGAAGGACAGGGGGCCGTGAAAAACTGTTTTTT.

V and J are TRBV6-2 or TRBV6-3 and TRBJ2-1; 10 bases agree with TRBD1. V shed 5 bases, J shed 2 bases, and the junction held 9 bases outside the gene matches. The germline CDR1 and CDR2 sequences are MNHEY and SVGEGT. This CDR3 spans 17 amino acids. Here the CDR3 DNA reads TGTGCCAGCAGTAACCTCAGGACAGGGGGGCCCTACAATGAGCAGTTCTTC. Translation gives CASSNLRTGGPYNEQFF.

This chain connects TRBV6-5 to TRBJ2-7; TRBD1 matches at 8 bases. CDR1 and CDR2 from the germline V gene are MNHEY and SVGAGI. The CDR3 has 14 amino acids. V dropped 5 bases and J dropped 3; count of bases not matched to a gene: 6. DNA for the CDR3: TGTGCCAGCAGTCCCGACAGGGGAGACTACGAGCAGTACTTC. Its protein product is CASSPDRGDYEQYF.

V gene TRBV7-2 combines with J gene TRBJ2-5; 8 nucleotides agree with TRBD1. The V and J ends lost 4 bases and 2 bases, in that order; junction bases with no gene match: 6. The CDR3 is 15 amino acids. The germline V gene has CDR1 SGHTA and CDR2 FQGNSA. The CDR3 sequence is CASSYGQGPQETQYF. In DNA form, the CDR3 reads TGTGCCAGCAGCTACGGACAGGGACCGCAAGAGACCCAGTACTTC.

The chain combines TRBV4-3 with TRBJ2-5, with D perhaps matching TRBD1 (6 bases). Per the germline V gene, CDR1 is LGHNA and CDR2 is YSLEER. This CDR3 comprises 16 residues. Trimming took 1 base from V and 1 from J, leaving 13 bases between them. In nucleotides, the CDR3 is TGCGCCAGCAGCCAAGGGAGGACAGCCGTCCAAGAGACCCAGTACTTC. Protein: CASSQGRTAVQETQYF.

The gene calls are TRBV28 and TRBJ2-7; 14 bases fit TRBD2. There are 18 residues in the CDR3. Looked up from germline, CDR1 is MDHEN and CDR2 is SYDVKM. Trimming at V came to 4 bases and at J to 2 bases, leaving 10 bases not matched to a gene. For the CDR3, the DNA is TGTGCCAGCAGTTCACCCGGGACTAGCGGGAGCCATCCCTACGAGCAGTACTTC. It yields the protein CASSSPGTSGSHPYEQYF.

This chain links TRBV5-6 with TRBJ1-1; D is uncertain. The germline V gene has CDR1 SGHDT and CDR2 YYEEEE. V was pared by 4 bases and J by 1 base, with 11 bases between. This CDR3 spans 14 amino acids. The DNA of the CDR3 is TGTGCCAGCAGCACCACCGCAGGGAACACTGAAGCTTTCTTT. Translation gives CASSTTAGNTEAFF.

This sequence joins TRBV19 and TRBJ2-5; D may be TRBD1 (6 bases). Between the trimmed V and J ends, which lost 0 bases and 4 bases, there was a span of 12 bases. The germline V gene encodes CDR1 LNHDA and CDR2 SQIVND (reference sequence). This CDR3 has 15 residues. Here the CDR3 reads CASSIEGALTETQYF. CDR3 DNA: TGTGCCAGTAGTATAGAGGGGGCCCTGACAGAGACCCAGTACTTC.

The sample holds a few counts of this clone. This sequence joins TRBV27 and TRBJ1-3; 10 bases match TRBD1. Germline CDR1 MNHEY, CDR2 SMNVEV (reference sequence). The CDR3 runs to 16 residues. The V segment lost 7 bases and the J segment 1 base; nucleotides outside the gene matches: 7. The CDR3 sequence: CASTRRTGGSGNTIYF. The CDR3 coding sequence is TGTGCCAGCACCCGAAGGACAGGGGGGTCTGGAAACACCATATATTTT.

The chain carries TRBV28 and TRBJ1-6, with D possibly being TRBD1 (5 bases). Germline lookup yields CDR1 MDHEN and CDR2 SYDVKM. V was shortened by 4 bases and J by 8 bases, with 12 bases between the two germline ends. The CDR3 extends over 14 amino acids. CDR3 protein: CASSSPGGDSPLHF. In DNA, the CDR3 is TGTGCCAGCAGTTCCCCAGGAGGGGATTCACCCCTCCACTTT.

DNA for the CDR3: TGCAGCGTTGCGCTCTTAAATGGTGGAGGAGCCTACAATGAGCAGTTCTTC. As protein: CSVALLNGGGAYNEQFF. The V call is TRBV29-1, the J call TRBJ2-1, with D perhaps TRBD2 (5 bases). Trimming cost V 4 bases and J 2 bases, with 21 bases left between them. This CDR3 region has 17 residues. From germline, CDR1 is SQVTM and CDR2 ANQGSEA.

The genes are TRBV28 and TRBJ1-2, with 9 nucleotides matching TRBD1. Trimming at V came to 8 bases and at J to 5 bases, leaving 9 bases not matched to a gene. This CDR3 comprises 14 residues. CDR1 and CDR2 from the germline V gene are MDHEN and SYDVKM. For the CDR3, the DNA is TGTGCCAGCCAACACGGGACAGGGCTATATGGCTACACCTTC. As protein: CASQHGTGLYGYTF.

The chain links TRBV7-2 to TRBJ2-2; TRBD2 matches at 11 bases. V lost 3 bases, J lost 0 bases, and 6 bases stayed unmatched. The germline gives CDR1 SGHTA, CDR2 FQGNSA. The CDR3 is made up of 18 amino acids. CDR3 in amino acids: CASSFPSGGPSNTGELFF. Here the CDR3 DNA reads TGTGCCAGCAGCTTTCCTAGCGGGGGGCCCTCGAACACCGGGGAGCTGTTTTTT. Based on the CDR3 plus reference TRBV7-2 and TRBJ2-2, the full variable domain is GAGVSQSPSNKVTEKGKDVELRCDPISGHTALYWYRQSLGQGLEFLIYFQGNSAPDKSGLPSDRFSAERTGGSVSTLTIQRTQQEDSAVYLCASSFPSGGPSNTGELFFGEGSRLTVL.

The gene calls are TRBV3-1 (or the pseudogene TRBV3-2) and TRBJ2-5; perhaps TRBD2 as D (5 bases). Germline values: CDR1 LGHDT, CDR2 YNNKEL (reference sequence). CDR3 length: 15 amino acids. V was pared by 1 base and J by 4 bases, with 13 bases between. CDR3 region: CASSQGYSEGETQYF. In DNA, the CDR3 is TGTGCCAGCAGCCAAGGGTACAGCGAGGGAGAGACCCAGTACTTC.

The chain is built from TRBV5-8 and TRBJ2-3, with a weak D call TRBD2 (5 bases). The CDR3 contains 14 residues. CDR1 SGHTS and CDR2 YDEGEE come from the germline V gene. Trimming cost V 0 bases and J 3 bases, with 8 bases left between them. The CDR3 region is CASSLVGETDTQYF. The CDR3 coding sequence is TGTGCCAGCAGCTTGGTGGGAGAGACAGATACGCAGTATTTT. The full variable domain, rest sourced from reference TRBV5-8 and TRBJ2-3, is EAGVTQSPTHLIKTRGQQATLRCSPISGHTSVYWYQQALGLGLQFLLWYDEGEERNRGNFPPRFSGRQFPNYSSELNVNALELEDSALYLCASSLVGETDTQYFGPGTRLTVL.

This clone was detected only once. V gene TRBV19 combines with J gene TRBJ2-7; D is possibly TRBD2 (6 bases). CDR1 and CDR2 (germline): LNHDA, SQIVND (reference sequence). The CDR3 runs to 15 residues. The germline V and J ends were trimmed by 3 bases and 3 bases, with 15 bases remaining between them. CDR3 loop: CASSMKWGSGYEQYF. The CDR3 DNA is TGTGCCAGTAGTATGAAGTGGGGTAGCGGCTACGAGCAGTACTTC.

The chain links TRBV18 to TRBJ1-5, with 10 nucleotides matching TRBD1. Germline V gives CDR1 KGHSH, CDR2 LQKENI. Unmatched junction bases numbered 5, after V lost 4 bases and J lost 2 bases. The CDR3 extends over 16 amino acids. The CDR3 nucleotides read TGTGCCAGCTCACAGACAGGGGGCACGGGCAATCAGCCCCAGCATTTT. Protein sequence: CASSQTGGTGNQPQHF.

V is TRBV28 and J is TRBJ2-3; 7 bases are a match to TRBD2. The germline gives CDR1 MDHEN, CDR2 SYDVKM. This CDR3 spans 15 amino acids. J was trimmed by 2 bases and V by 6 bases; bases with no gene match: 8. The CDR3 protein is CASSGRSGVTDTQYF. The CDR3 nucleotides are TGTGCCAGCAGCGGACGAAGCGGGGTCACAGATACGCAGTATTTT. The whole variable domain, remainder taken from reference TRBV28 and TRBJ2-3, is DVKVTQSSRYLVKRTGEKVFLECVQDMDHENMFWYRQDPGLGLRLIYFSYDVKMKEKGDIPEGYSVSREKKERFSLILESASTNQTSMYLCASSGRSGVTDTQYFGPGTRLTVL.

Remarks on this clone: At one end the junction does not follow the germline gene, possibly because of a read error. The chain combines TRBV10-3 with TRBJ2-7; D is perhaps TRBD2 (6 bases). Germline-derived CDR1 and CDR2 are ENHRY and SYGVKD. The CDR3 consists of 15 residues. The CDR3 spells CATSESGAHRGEQYF. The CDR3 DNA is TGTGCCACCAGTGAGTCCGGGGCCCATCGGGGGGAGCAGTACTTC.

The CDR3 DNA reads as TGTGCCAGCAAAGGACTAGCGGGGGAGCAAGAGACCCAGTACTTC. Protein sequence: CASKGLAGEQETQYF. This chain joins TRBV2 and TRBJ2-5; 13 bases align to TRBD2. The germline V gene has CDR1 SNHLY and CDR2 FYNNEI. Losses at the gene ends were 7 bases for V and 2 bases for J; bases not matched to a gene: 4. The CDR3 consists of 15 residues. The complete variable domain, with remaining parts taken from reference TRBV2 and TRBJ2-5, reads EPEVTQTPSHQVTQMGQEVILRCVPISNHLYFYWYRQILGQKVEFLVSFYNNEISEKSEIFDDQFSVERPDGSNFTLKIRSTKLEDSAMYFCASKGLAGEQETQYFGPGTRLLVL.

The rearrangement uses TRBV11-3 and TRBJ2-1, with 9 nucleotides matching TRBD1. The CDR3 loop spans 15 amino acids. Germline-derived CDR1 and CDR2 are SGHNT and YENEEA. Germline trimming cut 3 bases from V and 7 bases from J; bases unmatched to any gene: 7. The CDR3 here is CASSLSGQGWNEQFF. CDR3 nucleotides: TGTGCCAGCAGCTTGTCGGGACAGGGCTGGAATGAGCAGTTCTTC. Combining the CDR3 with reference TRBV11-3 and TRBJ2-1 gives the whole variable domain EAGVVQSPRYKIIEKKQPVAFWCNPISGHNTLYWYLQNLGQGPELLIRYENEEAVDDSQLPKDRFSAERLKGVDSTLKIQPAELGDSAVYLCASSLSGQGWNEQFFGPGTRLTVL.

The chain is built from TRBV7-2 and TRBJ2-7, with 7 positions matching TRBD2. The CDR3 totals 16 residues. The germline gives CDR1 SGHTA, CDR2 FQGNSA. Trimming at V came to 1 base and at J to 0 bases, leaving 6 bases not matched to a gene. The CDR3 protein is CASSLGGAGSSYEQYF. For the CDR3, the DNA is TGTGCCAGCAGCTTAGGGGGAGCGGGAAGCTCCTACGAGCAGTACTTC.

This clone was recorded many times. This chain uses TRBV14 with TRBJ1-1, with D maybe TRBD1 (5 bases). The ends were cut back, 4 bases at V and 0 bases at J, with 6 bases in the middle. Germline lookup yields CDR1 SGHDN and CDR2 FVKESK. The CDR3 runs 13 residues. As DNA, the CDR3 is TGTGCCAGCAGCCGACAGTTGAACACTGAAGCTTTCTTT. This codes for CASSRQLNTEAFF.

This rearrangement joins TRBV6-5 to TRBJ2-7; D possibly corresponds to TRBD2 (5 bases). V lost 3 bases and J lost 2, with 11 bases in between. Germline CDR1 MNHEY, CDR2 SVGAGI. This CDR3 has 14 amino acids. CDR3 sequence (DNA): TGTGCCAGCAGTTATCGGCGGGTCGCCTACGAGCAGTACTTC. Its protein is CASSYRRVAYEQYF.

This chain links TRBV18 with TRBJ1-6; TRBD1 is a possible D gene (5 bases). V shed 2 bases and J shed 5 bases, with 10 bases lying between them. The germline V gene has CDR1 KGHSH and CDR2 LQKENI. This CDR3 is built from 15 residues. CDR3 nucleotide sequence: TGTGCCAGCTCACCAGAGACAGTACATAATTCACCCCTCCACTTT. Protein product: CASSPETVHNSPLHF.

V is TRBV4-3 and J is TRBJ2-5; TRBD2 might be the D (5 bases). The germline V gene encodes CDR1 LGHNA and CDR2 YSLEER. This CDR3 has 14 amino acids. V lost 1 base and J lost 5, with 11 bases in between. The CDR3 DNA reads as TGCGCCAGCAGCCAAGTGGCTAGCCTGGAGACCCAGTACTTC. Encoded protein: CASSQVASLETQYF.